This TCR beta chain was captured by sequencing in a study of immune heterogeneity within non-small cell lung tumors. Study-level information: Histologically, a few tumors were squamous cell carcinomas and under twelve were non-squamous carcinomas. The remaining 1 tumor was not otherwise specified.

Bulk tumor genomic DNA, 600 ng per sample, was used as template. Taken during surgery, several biopsies per primary tumor were spaced as far apart as possible within the tumor mass. Those enrolled were patients newly diagnosed with untreated non-small cell lung cancer and undergoing curative surgery. Donors were newly diagnosed non-small cell lung cancer patients having surgery with curative intent. Regarding this clonotype: The junction differs from germline at one of its ends, possibly a read error.

For the TCR beta CDR3, multiplex PCR with 32 V and 13 J primers performed the amplification. TCRdb redid the calling of the multiplex PCR reads with MiXCR, one entry per CDR3 protein. The data contain roughly 10,000 distinct CDR3 sequences, roughly 29% of them singletons. The CDR3 is 15 residues long. Germline V CDR1 and CDR2: SGHDT, YYEEEE. The clonotype comes from a woman between 45 and 65 years old with non-small cell lung cancer. Sequencing was performed on lung tumor tissue. The rearrangement links TRBV5-6 to TRBJ1-2; TRBD1 aligns across 9 bases. CDR3 amino acids: CACRVEDRGYSGYTF. CDR3 in DNA: TGTGCCTGCAGGGTGGAAGACAGGGGGTACTCTGGCTACACCTTC.